The 14 T cell receptor beta chains listed next were all sequenced from one sample in a study of blood T cell repertoires in COVID-19. Sequencing was performed with immunoSEQ multiplex PCR; in TCRdb, only in-frame clones are kept and a portion is missing. The table lists some 120,000 clones, more than 70% of them singletons. Sequencing was carried out using peripheral blood. The receptor set was obtained from a woman aged 25-40 years who had recovered from COVID-19.

This clone appeared a single time. The chain uses TRBV18 and TRBJ1-6, with 9 bases fitting TRBD1. The V gene end was trimmed by 8 bases and the J gene end by 7 bases; junction bases not matched to a gene: 18. Germline CDR1 KGHSH, CDR2 LQKENI. The CDR3 runs 18 residues. Written as DNA, the CDR3 is TGTGCCAGCACGTCTACCCCAGGACAGGGGACGGGGAATTCACCCCTCCACTTT. Its protein product is CASTSTPGQGTGNSPLHF.

V gene TRBV5-5 combines with J gene TRBJ2-1; 15 bases fit TRBD2. J gave up 2 bases and V 5 bases, and 2 bases lay outside the gene matches. CDR1 SGHKS and CDR2 YYEKEE come from the germline V gene (reference sequence). CDR3 length: 16 residues. In DNA form, the CDR3 reads TGTGCCAGCAGGGGACTAGCGGGGGGACCCTACAATGAGCAGTTCTTC. Its translation: CASRGLAGGPYNEQFF.

The chain is built from TRBV2 and TRBJ1-5, with 7 bases that match TRBD1. The CDR3 has 16 residues. Trimming removed 5 bases from V and 4 bases from J; junction bases left unmatched: 11. CDR1 and CDR2 from the germline V gene are SNHLY and FYNNEI. CDR3 region: CASSSRWDRPNQPQHF. As DNA, the CDR3 is TGTGCCAGCAGTAGTCGTTGGGACAGACCTAATCAGCCCCAGCATTTT.

A single count supports this clone. The rearrangement links TRBV4-1 to TRBJ1-6; a possible D gene is TRBD1 (6 bases). The CDR3 is made up of 14 amino acids. Trimming pared 0 bases from V and 10 bases from J, leaving 10 bases between. Looked up from germline, CDR1 is MGHRA and CDR2 is YSYEKL. CDR3 region: CASSQEQGNSPLHF. The CDR3 DNA is TGCGCCAGCAGCCAAGAGCAGGGGAACTCACCCCTCCACTTT.

The V call is TRBV7-2, the J call TRBJ1-5; D is ambiguous. The CDR3 totals 14 residues. V lost 7 bases, J lost 1 base, and 11 bases lay in between. CDR1 and CDR2 from the germline V gene are SGHTA and FQGNSA. DNA for the CDR3: TGTGCCAGCACCTCCCCGGGGAGCAATCAGCCCCAGCATTTT. This translates into CASTSPGSNQPQHF.

The chain employs TRBV5-5 and TRBJ1-2; 8 nucleotides match TRBD1. The germline gives CDR1 SGHKS, CDR2 YYEKEE (reference sequence). Trimming took 2 bases from V and 3 from J; bases not matched to a gene: 12. This CDR3 contains 17 residues. This CDR3 is CASSLIGQGGRDYGYTF. The DNA of the CDR3 is TGTGCCAGCAGCTTAATAGGACAGGGTGGCCGGGACTATGGCTACACCTTC.

This clone was recorded once. This chain links TRBV5-1 with TRBJ2-7; the match to TRBD2 covers 11 bases. In germline, CDR1 is SGHRS, CDR2 YFSETQ. The junction had 1 base not matched to a gene; V was cut back by 2 bases and J by 0 bases. The CDR3 spans 15 residues. The CDR3: CASSLTSGSSYEQYF. The CDR3 bases are TGCGCCAGCAGCTTAACTAGCGGGAGCTCCTACGAGCAGTACTTC.

This clone was recorded only once. The gene calls are TRBV14 and TRBJ2-3; D remains ambiguous. CDR1 is SGHDN, CDR2 FVKESK, per germline. The CDR3 runs 16 residues. V lost 2 bases to trimming and J lost 1 base, with 13 bases between them. In nucleotides, the CDR3 is TGTGCCAGCAGCCAAAGAAGGATCCGGGGCACAGATACGCAGTATTTT. It translates to CASSQRRIRGTDTQYF.

V and J are TRBV2 and TRBJ2-1; 8 nucleotides align to TRBD2. The CDR3 has 14 amino acids. CDR1 is SNHLY, CDR2 FYNNEI, per germline. Trimming took 6 bases from V and 5 from J; bases not matched to a gene: 6. The CDR3 DNA sequence: TGTGCCAGCAGGGGAGGACTAGCCAACAATGAGCAGTTCTTC. This encodes CASRGGLANNEQFF.

This rearrangement joins TRBV7-9 to TRBJ2-4; TRBD2 matches 11 bases. Germline trimming cut 5 bases from V and 14 bases from J; bases unmatched to any gene: 5. The CDR3 has 12 residues. The germline V gene has CDR1 SEHNR and CDR2 FQNEAQ (reference sequence). CDR3 protein: CASSASGGQKYF. The DNA for the CDR3 is TGTGCCAGCAGCGCTAGCGGGGGGCAGAAGTACTTC.

Only a few counts were recorded for this clone. V usage is TRBV10-3 and J usage is TRBJ2-1; TRBD2 matches 10 bases. Germline V lookup: CDR1 ENHRY, CDR2 SYGVKD. The CDR3 is 14 residues long. The junction had 11 bases not matched to a gene; V was cut back by 10 bases and J by 8 bases. CDR3 sequence (DNA): TGTGCCACCGACCCCGGGACTAGCGAGTATGAGCAGTTCTTC. Translating it yields CATDPGTSEYEQFF.

In its sample, this clone was seen once. The V and J genes are TRBV6-1 and TRBJ2-6; possible D gene TRBD1, 6 bases. Trimming stripped 4 bases from V and 0 bases from J, with 13 bases between. CDR3 size: 17 residues. Germline-derived CDR1 and CDR2 are MNHNS and SASEGT. CDR3 amino acids: CASSAGQGSSGANVLTF. As DNA, the CDR3 is TGTGCCAGCAGTGCTGGGCAGGGGAGCTCTGGGGCCAACGTCCTGACTTTC.

This clone was detected once. V gene TRBV9 combines with J gene TRBJ2-5, with 7 bases lining up with TRBD1. Germline V gives CDR1 SGDLS, CDR2 YYNGEE. This CDR3 region has 14 residues. The J segment lost 3 bases and the V segment lost 0 bases, leaving 2 bases of the junction unmatched. CDR3 nucleotide sequence: TGTGCCAGCAGCGTAGGGGACAGAAAAGAGACCCAGTACTTC. This codes for CASSVGDRKETQYF.

This chain uses TRBV12-3 or TRBV12-4 with TRBJ1-2; D remains unclear. The CDR3 extends over 13 amino acids. V shed 4 bases and J shed 7 bases, with 13 bases lying between them. Here the CDR3 reads CASSSAGRVGYTF. As DNA, the CDR3 is TGTGCCAGCAGTTCTGCGGGGAGGGTTGGCTACACCTTC.